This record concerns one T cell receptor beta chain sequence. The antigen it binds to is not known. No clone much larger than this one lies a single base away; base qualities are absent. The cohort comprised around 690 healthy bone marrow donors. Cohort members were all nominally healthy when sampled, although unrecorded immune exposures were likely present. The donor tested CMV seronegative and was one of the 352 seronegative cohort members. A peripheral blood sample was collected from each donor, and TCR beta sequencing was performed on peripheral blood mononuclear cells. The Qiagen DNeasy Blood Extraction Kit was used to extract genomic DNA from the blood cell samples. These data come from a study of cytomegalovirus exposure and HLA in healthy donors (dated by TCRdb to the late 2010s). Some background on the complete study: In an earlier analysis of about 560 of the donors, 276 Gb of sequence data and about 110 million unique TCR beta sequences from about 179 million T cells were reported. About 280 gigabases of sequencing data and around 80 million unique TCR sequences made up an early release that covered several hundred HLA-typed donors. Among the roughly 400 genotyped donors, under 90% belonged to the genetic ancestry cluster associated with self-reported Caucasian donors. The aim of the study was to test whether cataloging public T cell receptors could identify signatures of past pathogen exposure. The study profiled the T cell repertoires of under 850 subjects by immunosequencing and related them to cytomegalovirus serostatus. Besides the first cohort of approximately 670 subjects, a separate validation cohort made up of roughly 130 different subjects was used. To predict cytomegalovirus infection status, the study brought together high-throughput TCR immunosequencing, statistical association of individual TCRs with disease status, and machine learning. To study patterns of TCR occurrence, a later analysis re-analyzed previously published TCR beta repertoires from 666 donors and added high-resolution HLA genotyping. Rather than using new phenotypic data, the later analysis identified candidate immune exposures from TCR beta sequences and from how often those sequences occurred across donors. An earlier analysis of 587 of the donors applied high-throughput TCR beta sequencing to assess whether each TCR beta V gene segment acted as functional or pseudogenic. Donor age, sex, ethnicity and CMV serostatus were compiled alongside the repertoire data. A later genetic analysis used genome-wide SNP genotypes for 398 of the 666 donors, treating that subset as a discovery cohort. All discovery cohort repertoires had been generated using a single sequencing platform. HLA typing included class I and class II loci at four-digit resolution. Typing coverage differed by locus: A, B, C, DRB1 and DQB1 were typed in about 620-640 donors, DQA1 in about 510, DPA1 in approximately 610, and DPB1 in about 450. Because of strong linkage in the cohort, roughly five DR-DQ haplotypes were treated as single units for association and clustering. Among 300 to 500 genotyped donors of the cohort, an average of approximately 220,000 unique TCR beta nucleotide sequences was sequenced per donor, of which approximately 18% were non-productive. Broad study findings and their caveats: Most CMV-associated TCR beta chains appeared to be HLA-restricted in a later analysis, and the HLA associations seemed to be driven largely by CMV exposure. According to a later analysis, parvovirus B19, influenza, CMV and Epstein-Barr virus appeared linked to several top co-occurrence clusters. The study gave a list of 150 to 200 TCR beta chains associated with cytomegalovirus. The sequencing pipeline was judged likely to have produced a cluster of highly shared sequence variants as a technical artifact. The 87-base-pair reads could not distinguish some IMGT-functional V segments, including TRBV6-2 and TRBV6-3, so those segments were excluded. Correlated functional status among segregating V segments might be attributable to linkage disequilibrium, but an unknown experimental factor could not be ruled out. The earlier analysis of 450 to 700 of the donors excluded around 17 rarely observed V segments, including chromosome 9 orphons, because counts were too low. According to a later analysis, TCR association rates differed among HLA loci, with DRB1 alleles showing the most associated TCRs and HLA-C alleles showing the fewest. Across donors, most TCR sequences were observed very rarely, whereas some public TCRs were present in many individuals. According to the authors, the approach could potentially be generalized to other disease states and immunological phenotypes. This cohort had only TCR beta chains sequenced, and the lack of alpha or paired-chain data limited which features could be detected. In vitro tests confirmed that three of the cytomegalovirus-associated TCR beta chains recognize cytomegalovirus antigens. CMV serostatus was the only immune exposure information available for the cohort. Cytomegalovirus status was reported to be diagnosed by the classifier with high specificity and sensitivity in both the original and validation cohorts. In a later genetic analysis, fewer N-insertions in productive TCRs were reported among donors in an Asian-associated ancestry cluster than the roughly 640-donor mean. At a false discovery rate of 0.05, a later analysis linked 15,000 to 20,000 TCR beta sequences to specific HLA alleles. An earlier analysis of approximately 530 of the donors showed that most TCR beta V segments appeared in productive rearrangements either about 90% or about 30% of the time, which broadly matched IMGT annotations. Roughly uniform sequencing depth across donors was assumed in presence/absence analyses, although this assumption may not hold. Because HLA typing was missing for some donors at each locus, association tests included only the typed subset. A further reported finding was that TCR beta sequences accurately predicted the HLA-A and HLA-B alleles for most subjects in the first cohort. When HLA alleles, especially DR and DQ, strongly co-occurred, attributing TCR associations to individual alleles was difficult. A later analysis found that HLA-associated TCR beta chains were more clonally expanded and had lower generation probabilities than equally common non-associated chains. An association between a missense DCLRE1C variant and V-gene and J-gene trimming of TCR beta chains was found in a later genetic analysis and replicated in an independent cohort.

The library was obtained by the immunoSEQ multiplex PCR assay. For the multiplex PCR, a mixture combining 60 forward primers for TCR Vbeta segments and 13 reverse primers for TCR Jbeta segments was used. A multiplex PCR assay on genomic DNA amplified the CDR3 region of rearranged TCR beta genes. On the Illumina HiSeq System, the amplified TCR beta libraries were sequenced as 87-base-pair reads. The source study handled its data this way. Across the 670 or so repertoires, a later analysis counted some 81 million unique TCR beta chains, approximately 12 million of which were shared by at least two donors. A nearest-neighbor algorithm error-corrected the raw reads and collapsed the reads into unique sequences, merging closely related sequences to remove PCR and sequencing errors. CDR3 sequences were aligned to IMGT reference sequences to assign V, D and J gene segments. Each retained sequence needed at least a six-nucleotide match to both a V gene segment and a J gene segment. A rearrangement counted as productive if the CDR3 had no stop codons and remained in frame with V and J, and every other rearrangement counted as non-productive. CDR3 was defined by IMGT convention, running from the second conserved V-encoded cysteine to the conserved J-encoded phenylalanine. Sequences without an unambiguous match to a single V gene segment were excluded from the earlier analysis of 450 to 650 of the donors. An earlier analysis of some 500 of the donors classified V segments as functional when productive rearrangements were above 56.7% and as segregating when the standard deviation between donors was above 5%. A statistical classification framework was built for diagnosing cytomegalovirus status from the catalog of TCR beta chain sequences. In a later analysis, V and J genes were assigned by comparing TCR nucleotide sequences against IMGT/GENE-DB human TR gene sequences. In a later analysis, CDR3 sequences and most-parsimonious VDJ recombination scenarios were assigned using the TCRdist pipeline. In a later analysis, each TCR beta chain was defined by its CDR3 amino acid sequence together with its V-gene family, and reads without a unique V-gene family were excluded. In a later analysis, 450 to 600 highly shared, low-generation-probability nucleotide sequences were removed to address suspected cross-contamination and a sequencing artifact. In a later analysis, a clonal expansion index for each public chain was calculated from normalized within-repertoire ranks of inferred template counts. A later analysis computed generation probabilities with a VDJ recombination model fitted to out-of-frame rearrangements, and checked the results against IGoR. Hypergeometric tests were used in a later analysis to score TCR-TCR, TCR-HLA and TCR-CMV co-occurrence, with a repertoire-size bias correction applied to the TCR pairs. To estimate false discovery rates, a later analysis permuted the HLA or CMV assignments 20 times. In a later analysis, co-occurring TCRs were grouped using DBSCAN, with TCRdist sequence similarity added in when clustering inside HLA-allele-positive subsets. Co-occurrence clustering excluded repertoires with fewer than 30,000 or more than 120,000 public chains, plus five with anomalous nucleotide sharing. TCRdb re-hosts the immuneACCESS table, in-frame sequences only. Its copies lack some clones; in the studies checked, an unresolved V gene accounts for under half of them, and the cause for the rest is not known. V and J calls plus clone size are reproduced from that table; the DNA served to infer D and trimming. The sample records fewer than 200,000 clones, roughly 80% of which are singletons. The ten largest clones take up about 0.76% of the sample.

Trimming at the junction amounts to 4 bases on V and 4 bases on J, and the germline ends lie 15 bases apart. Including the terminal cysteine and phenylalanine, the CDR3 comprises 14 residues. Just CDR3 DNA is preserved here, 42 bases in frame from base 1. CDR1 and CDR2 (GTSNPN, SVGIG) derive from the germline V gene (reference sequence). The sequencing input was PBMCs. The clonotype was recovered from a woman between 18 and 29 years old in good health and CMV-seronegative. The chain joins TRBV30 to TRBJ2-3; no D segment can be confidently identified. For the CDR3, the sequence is CAWKSASEADTQYF. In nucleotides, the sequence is TGTGCCTGGAAATCGGCCTCTGAGGCAGATACGCAGTATTTT.